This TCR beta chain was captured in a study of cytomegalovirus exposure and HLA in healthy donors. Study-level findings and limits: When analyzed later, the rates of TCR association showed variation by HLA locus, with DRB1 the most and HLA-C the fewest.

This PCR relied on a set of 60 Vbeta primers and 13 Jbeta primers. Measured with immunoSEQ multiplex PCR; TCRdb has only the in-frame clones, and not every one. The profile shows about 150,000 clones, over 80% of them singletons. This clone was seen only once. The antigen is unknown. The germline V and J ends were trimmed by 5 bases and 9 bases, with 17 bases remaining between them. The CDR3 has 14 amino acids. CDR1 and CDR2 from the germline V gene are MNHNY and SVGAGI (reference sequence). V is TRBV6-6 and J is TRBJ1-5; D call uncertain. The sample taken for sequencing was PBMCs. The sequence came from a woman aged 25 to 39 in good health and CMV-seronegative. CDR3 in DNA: TGTGCCAGCAGTCCCGCCGACATTGGAGGGCCCCAGCATTTT. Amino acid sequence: CASSPADIGGPQHF.